The source of this TCR beta chain is a study of T cell responses to AZD1222 COVID-19 vaccine. General study points: The sample set comprised mostly white British donors with more females, and clonal diversity was possibly underestimated. Nearly half of spike-specific TCRs reportedly go after variant regions that carry no mutations. Recipients of AZD1222 seropositive at baseline numbered only five or six. Repertoires in all cases were sampled only once the peak T cell response had passed.

The assay was immunoSEQ multiplex PCR, and TCRdb's table has in-frame clones only and misses some. The table has about 120,000 clones, roughly 90% seen once. The germline V gene encodes CDR1 MDHEN and CDR2 SYDVKM. The CDR3 extends over 11 amino acids. V lost 7 bases, J lost 11 bases, and 14 bases lay in between. This clone was detected once. Its antigen is as yet unknown. The genes are TRBV28 and TRBJ1-1, with D unclear. The TCR originated in an adult who received the MenACWY meningococcal vaccine as a control. Sequenced here: peripheral blood, sampled 28 days after the second dose of the MenACWY control vaccine. The CDR3 coding sequence is TGTGCCAGCATTCTCGAGAAGAGGGCTTTCTTT. It translates to CASILEKRAFF.